What follows are 18 T cell receptor beta chains derived from one specimen sequenced in a study. In TCRdb, the RT-PCR reads were re-called with MiXCR into one record per CDR3 protein. The profile shows around 700,000 distinct CDR3 sequences, 14% of them singletons. The material sequenced was memory CD4+ T cells from blood. Receptors were obtained from a female donor in good health, serving as a healthy control.

V and J are TRBV7-2 and TRBJ2-7; D might be TRBD1 (6 bases). Germline V lookup: CDR1 SGHTA, CDR2 FQGNSA. This CDR3 region has 13 residues. Trimming removed 7 bases at V and 5 bases at J, with 15 bases between. Here the CDR3 reads CASKIPQGHEQYF. The CDR3 coding sequence is TGTGCCAGCAAGATCCCACAGGGCCACGAGCAGTACTTC.

This chain connects TRBV6-2 or TRBV6-3 to TRBJ2-7; perhaps TRBD2 as D (6 bases). Between the trimmed V and J ends, which lost 5 bases and 2 bases, there was a span of 16 bases. The CDR3 extends over 15 amino acids. In germline, CDR1 is MNHEY, CDR2 SVGEGT. The CDR3 bases are TGTGCCAGCAGTCAACCCGGTGGCGGGACCTACGAGCAGTACTTC. Amino acids: CASSQPGGGTYEQYF.

The gene calls are TRBV30 and TRBJ1-2; TRBD1 is a possible D gene (6 bases). CDR3 size: 12 residues. Trimming left V 2 bases short and J 7 bases short, with 11 bases between. CDR1 is GTSNPN and CDR2 is SVGIG in the germline V gene (reference sequence). CDR3 sequence: CAWSHDRSGYTF. As DNA, the CDR3 is TGTGCCTGGAGTCACGACAGGTCTGGCTACACCTTC.

The J gene is TRBJ2-3, the V gene TRBV11-2, with TRBD2 matching over 13 bases. This CDR3 has 14 amino acids. The ends lost 8 bases at V and 4 bases at J; junction bases unmatched: 3. Germline CDR1 SGHAT, CDR2 FQNNGV. The CDR3 DNA reads as TGTGCCAGCCAACTAGCGGGAGGGGCAGATACGCAGTATTTT. Encoded protein: CASQLAGGADTQYF. Drawing the rest from reference TRBV11-2 and TRBJ2-3, the complete variable domain is EAGVAQSPRYKIIEKRQSVAFWCNPISGHATLYWYQQILGQGPKLLIQFQNNGVVDDSQLPKDRFSAERLKGVDSTLKIQPAKLEDSAVYLCASQLAGGADTQYFGPGTRLTVL.

This clonotype has more than one count but fewer than ten. This sequence joins TRBV11-1 and TRBJ2-3, with 7 bases matching TRBD2. This CDR3 has 15 residues. Germline V gives CDR1 SGHAT, CDR2 FQDESV (reference sequence). V was pared by 5 bases and J by 6 bases, with 11 bases of the junction left unmatched. The CDR3 sequence: CASSTKRGGSDTQYF. DNA for the CDR3: TGTGCCAGCAGCACCAAGCGGGGAGGGTCTGATACGCAGTATTTT.

This clonotype came up many times. At one of its ends the junction is not consistent with the germline gene, which may arise from a read error. The J gene is TRBJ1-1, the V gene TRBV12-3 or TRBV12-4; TRBD1 is a possible D gene (6 bases). The CDR3 length is 11 residues. The CDR3 loop is CASNLGGREIF. In DNA form, the CDR3 reads TGTGCCAGCAACCTGGGGGGCCGTGAGATCTTT.

This clonotype was picked up a small number of times. CDR3 region: CATSRGSGRASETQYF. The CDR3 bases are TGTGCCACCAGCAGAGGTAGCGGGAGGGCCTCAGAGACCCAGTACTTC. The chain uses TRBV15 and TRBJ2-5; 11 bases agree with TRBD2. CDR1 and CDR2 from the germline V gene are LNHNV and YYDKDF (reference sequence). This CDR3 spans 16 amino acids. J gave up 4 bases and V 1 base, and 5 bases lay outside the gene matches.

This clonotype has only a few counts. This chain uses TRBV9 with TRBJ2-1; no clear D. Germline assignment: CDR1 SGDLS and CDR2 YYNGEE. The CDR3 has 13 residues. V lost 0 bases and J lost 15, with 16 bases in between. DNA of the CDR3: TGTGCCAGCAGCGTAGGACTCTTGTCAGAAACGTTCTTC. It specifies CASSVGLLSETFF.

In this sample, this clonotype turned up many times. V is TRBV29-1 and J is TRBJ1-5; 11 positions agree with TRBD1. With 7 bases clipped from V and 5 bases from J, the junction kept 7 bases outside the gene matches. The CDR3 loop spans 14 amino acids. Per the germline V gene, CDR1 is SQVTM and CDR2 is ANQGSEA. The CDR3 loop is CSAILDRGHQPQHF. CDR3 nucleotide sequence: TGCAGCGCTATTTTGGACAGGGGGCATCAGCCCCAGCATTTT. The full variable domain, its missing parts supplied by reference TRBV29-1 and TRBJ1-5, is SAVISQKPSRDICQRGTSLTIQCQVDSQVTMMFWYRQQPGQSLTLIATANQGSEATYESGFVIDKFPISRPNLTFSTLTVSNMSPEDSSIYLCSAILDRGHQPQHFGDGTRLSIL.

This clonotype has ten or more counts. The gene calls are TRBV5-1 and TRBJ2-1, with D hard to call. Germline V lookup: CDR1 SGHRS, CDR2 YFSETQ. V lost 3 bases and J lost 8, with 9 bases in between. The CDR3 has 12 amino acids. The CDR3 DNA follows: TGCGCCAGCAGCTGGGTCGGTGATGAGCAGTTCTTC. This translates into CASSWVGDEQFF.

The table lists this clonotype with many counts. The chain employs TRBV7-2 and TRBJ2-5; D not resolved. Deletions cut 6 bases from V and 1 base from J, with 9 bases between. CDR1 is SGHTA, CDR2 FQGNSA, per germline. The CDR3 spans 13 residues. CDR3 sequence (DNA): TGTGCCAGCAGTTTATCCCTCCAAGAGACCCAGTACTTC. This gives the protein CASSLSLQETQYF.

This clonotype was counted ten times or more. The gene calls are TRBV5-1 and TRBJ2-3, with TRBD2 matching over 10 bases. V shed 4 bases, J shed 7 bases, and the junction held 21 bases outside the gene matches. The CDR3 extends over 19 amino acids. Germline-derived CDR1 and CDR2 are SGHRS and YFSETQ. This CDR3 is CASSPMVVLAGDPPNTQYF. Here the CDR3 DNA reads TGCGCCAGCAGCCCGATGGTAGTGCTAGCGGGAGACCCACCCAATACGCAGTATTTT.

This clonotype was observed a handful of times. The chain couples TRBV4-2 to TRBJ2-3, with D unclear. V lost 0 bases and J lost 5, with 18 bases in between. From germline, CDR1 is LGHNA and CDR2 YNFKEQ. The CDR3 has 17 residues. This CDR3 reads CASSQDLVGATGDTQYF. The CDR3 nucleotides are TGTGCCAGCAGCCAAGATTTGGTAGGCGCCACGGGAGATACGCAGTATTTT.

The sample holds many counts of this clonotype. The V call is TRBV5-1, the J call TRBJ1-2, with D tentatively TRBD1 (5 bases). Germline values: CDR1 SGHRS, CDR2 YFSETQ. Deletions cut 3 bases from V and 6 bases from J, with 15 bases between. The CDR3 extends over 14 amino acids. The CDR3 coding sequence is TGCGCCAGCAGCTGGACACATGATCGCGATGGCTACACCTTC. Translated, it gives CASSWTHDRDGYTF.

This clonotype came up a few times. Its ends do not fully match the called genes, so a read error is possible. The chain couples TRBV7-7 to TRBJ2-3; D possibly corresponds to TRBD1 (6 bases). CDR3 size: 13 residues. Germline-derived CDR1 and CDR2 are SSHAT and FNYEAQ (reference sequence). The CDR3, as DNA: TGTGCTAGCAGCTCTACAGGGAAAAATACGCAGTATTTT. Residues: CASSSTGKNTQYF.

The rearrangement joins TRBV28 to TRBJ2-6; 11 nucleotides match TRBD2. Unmatched junction bases numbered 9, after V lost 5 bases and J lost 0 bases. Germline V CDR1 and CDR2: MDHEN, SYDVKM. The CDR3 extends over 19 amino acids. The CDR3 reads CASSPLAGGSFSGANVLTF. CDR3 DNA sequence: TGTGCCAGCAGTCCCTTAGCGGGAGGGTCCTTCTCTGGGGCCAACGTCCTGACTTTC.

The rearrangement joins TRBV19 to TRBJ2-7, with 8 bases that match TRBD1. The trim removed 5 bases at V and 5 bases at J, leaving 8 bases unmatched. The germline V gene has CDR1 LNHDA and CDR2 SQIVND (reference sequence). The CDR3 sequence is 14 residues long. The CDR3 spells CASSVRQGLHEQYF. CDR3 DNA sequence: TGTGCCAGTAGTGTCCGACAGGGGCTCCACGAGCAGTACTTC.

This clonotype appeared a few times. V gene TRBV11-2 combines with J gene TRBJ2-2; 8 nucleotides match TRBD1. CDR1 is SGHAT, CDR2 FQNNGV, per germline. The CDR3 spans 15 residues. Trimming at V came to 5 bases and at J to 4 bases, leaving 6 bases not matched to a gene. The CDR3 loop reads CASSLDRGGTGELFF. The CDR3 bases are TGTGCCAGCAGCCTCGACAGGGGAGGCACCGGGGAGCTGTTTTTT.